This T cell receptor (beta chain) was found in a study of blood T cell repertoires in COVID-19. Original processing notes: The authors estimated nucleated cell counts from reference gene primer amplification. TCRdb's copy holds only in-frame clones and misses some; the assay was immunoSEQ multiplex PCR. Clonal size and the V and J genes are those of that table, whereas D and trimming came from the DNA. The table records some 490,000 clones, roughly 85% of them present only once. Germline V gene data show CDR1 as MNHEY and CDR2 as SVGAGI. V shed 5 bases, J shed 6 bases, and the junction held 5 bases outside the gene matches. This CDR3 comprises 14 residues.

This chain connects TRBV6-5 to TRBJ2-7, with TRBD2 matching 12 bases. Sequences were obtained from peripheral blood. The TCR sequence derives from a human donor in a cohort sampled during active COVID-19. CDR3 DNA: TGTGCCAGCAGTCGGGAGACTAGCGGGGGCGAGCAGTACTTC. This codes for CASSRETSGGEQYF.